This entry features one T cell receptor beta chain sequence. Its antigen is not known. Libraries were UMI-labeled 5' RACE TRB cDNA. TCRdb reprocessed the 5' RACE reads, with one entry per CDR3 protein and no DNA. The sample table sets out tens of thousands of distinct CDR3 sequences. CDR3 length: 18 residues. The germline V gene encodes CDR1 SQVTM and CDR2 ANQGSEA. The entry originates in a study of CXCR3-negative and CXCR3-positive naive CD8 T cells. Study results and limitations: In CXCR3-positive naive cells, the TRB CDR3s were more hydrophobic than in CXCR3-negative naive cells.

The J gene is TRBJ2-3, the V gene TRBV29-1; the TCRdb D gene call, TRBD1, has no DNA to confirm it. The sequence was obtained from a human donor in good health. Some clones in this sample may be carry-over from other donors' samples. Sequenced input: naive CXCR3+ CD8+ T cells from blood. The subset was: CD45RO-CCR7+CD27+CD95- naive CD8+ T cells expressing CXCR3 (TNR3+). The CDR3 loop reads CSVEATKPLVGEADTQYF.